A single sample gave rise to the 20 T cell receptor beta chains below, sequenced in a study of cytomegalovirus exposure and HLA in healthy donors. 13 Jbeta primers and 60 Vbeta primers were used for the PCR. The protocol was immunoSEQ multiplex PCR, while the TCRdb copy is restricted to in-frame clones and leaves out a portion. Among 150,000 or so clones listed, nearly 70% were seen once. Input material: PBMCs. The receptors were gathered from a man between 25 and 39 years old in good health and CMV-seropositive.

Written as DNA, the CDR3 is TGTGCCAGCAGTGAAAGGGACAGGGAAGCTTTCTTT. Translating gives CASSERDREAFF. The rearrangement uses TRBV6-5 and TRBJ1-1, with 8 bases aligning to TRBD1. J was trimmed by 8 bases and V by 5 bases; bases with no gene match: 4. CDR1 and CDR2 (germline): MNHEY, SVGAGI. The length of the CDR3 is 12 residues.

Note on this clone: Within the sample, other DNA sequences also encode this same CDR3. This rearrangement joins TRBV6-5 to TRBJ2-7, with TRBD1 identical over 8 bases. CDR3 length equals 13 residues. The V gene end was trimmed by 2 bases and the J gene end by 5 bases; junction bases not matched to a gene: 2. Germline CDR1 is MNHEY and CDR2 is SVGAGI. The CDR3 is CASSYSRGHEQYF. The CDR3 DNA reads as TGTGCCAGCAGTTACAGCAGGGGGCACGAGCAGTACTTC.

As regards this clone: The same CDR3 can be traced to other DNA sequences in this sample. The chain uses TRBV7-3 and TRBJ2-2; 7 bases are shared with TRBD2. CDR1 and CDR2 (germline): SGHTA, FQGTGA. J gave up 5 bases and V 2 bases, and 5 bases lay outside the gene matches. CDR3 length: 15 amino acids. CDR3 nucleotides: TGTGCCAGCAGCTTAGCGGGAGTAAATACCGGGGAGCTGTTTTTT. Amino acids: CASSLAGVNTGELFF.

This clone was seen a few times. The CDR3 here is CAISFDRGNDEQYF. In nucleotides, the CDR3 is TGTGCCATCAGTTTTGACAGGGGAAATGACGAGCAGTACTTC. The genes are TRBV10-3 and TRBJ2-7; 8 bases are a match to TRBD1. This CDR3 has 14 amino acids. V lost 5 bases to trimming and J lost 5 bases; unmatched junction nucleotides: 8. Per germline, CDR1 ENHRY and CDR2 SYGVKD.

This chain connects TRBV4-1 to TRBJ2-7; 10 bases agree with TRBD1. CDR3 size: 16 residues. V shed 3 bases, J shed 5 bases, and the junction held 10 bases outside the gene matches. CDR1 and CDR2 from the germline V gene are MGHRA and YSYEKL. CDR3 protein: CASSQYPGQGLHEQYF. The CDR3 bases are TGCGCCAGCAGCCAGTATCCGGGACAGGGGCTTCACGAGCAGTACTTC.

This chain links TRBV13 with TRBJ2-7, with D possibly being TRBD2 (6 bases). V lost 5 bases and J 5 bases, leaving 22 bases between the germline ends. The CDR3 runs 16 residues. Germline CDR1 PRHDT, CDR2 FYEKMQ (reference sequence). CDR3 residues: CASSTGGTANWDEQYF. The CDR3 DNA reads TGTGCCAGCAGCACAGGCGGGACCGCGAATTGGGACGAGCAGTACTTC.

The CDR3, as DNA: TGTGCCTGGAGTCGTGGACTTATGGACACAGATACGCAGTATTTT. As protein: CAWSRGLMDTDTQYF. The chain is built from TRBV30 and TRBJ2-3; perhaps TRBD2 as D (5 bases). The CDR3 covers 15 residues. Germline V gene data show CDR1 as GTSNPN and CDR2 as SVGIG (reference sequence). V dropped 2 bases and J dropped 2 bases, with 14 bases sitting between them.

This chain joins TRBV5-1 and TRBJ1-2, with 7 bases fitting TRBD1. The trim removed 3 bases at V and 3 bases at J, leaving 11 bases unmatched. This CDR3 spans 16 amino acids. CDR1 SGHRS and CDR2 YFSETQ come from the germline V gene. CDR3 nucleotides: TGCGCCAGCAGCTGGAATGAGGACAGGAACTACTATGGCTACACCTTC. Protein product: CASSWNEDRNYYGYTF.

This clone was seen more than once but under ten times. The same CDR3 also results from other DNA sequences found in this sample. V gene TRBV21-1 combines with J gene TRBJ2-7; TRBD2, the table's D call, was not compared with the DNA. TRBV21-1 is tagged as a pseudogene. This CDR3 is 16 amino acids long. The CDR3 nucleotides read TGTGCCAGCAGCAAAAGCCCTAGCGGGAGTGGCTACGAGCAGTACTTC. Translation: CASSKSPSGSGYEQYF.

The chain combines TRBV28 with TRBJ2-5, with 7 bases identical to TRBD2. The CDR3 runs to 14 residues. The junction had 5 bases not matched to a gene; V was cut back by 2 bases and J by 5 bases. From germline, CDR1 is MDHEN and CDR2 SYDVKM. CDR3: CASSLAGVVETQYF. The CDR3 DNA reads as TGTGCCAGCAGTTTAGCGGGAGTCGTTGAGACCCAGTACTTC.

The chain uses TRBV19 and TRBJ2-7; 11 bases are a match to TRBD1. V dropped 6 bases and J dropped 7; count of bases not matched to a gene: 17. This CDR3 region has 17 residues. CDR1 is LNHDA and CDR2 is SQIVND in the germline V gene (reference sequence). As DNA, the CDR3 is TGTGCCAGTAGCCGAATAGACCGGGACAGGGGGATTTTGGAGCAGTACTTC. Translation gives CASSRIDRDRGILEQYF.

The rearrangement joins TRBV10-1 to TRBJ2-3; perhaps TRBD1 as D (6 bases). Germline-derived CDR1 and CDR2 are WNHNN and SYGVQD (reference sequence). CDR3 size: 15 residues. Trimming removed 3 bases at V and 1 base at J, with 11 bases between. Here the CDR3 reads CASSDGGEGTDTQYF. The DNA of the CDR3 is TGCGCCAGCAGTGATGGGGGCGAGGGCACAGATACGCAGTATTTT.

CDR3 bases: TGCGCCAGCAGCGGGACTAGCGGCAGCACAGATACGCAGTATTTT. Amino acids: CASSGTSGSTDTQYF. This chain joins TRBV10-1 and TRBJ2-3, with 11 nucleotides matching TRBD2. Trimming at V came to 6 bases and at J to 0 bases, leaving 2 bases not matched to a gene. The CDR3 is 15 amino acids. Per the germline V gene, CDR1 is WNHNN and CDR2 is SYGVQD (reference sequence).

The chain recombines TRBV6-5 with TRBJ2-2; D is possibly TRBD1 (6 bases). V was cut by 6 bases and J by 1 base, with 9 bases left in between. The V gene's germline CDR1 is MNHEY and CDR2 SVGAGI. CDR3 length: 14 amino acids. The CDR3 nucleotides are TGTGCCAGCAGAAAGACAGGGAACACCGGGGAGCTGTTTTTT. It encodes CASRKTGNTGELFF.

The chain recombines TRBV6-5 with TRBJ1-1, with TRBD1 as a possible D gene (6 bases). CDR3 length: 14 residues. Trimming shortened V by 6 bases and J by 6 bases, and 17 bases separated the two germline ends. The germline V gene has CDR1 MNHEY and CDR2 SVGAGI. The DNA for the CDR3 is TGTGCCAGCAGGGAGCAGGGGAGGGGCGCTGAAGCTTTCTTT. Translated, it gives CASREQGRGAEAFF.

This clone was counted once. The chain combines TRBV10-3 with TRBJ2-2; weak D call: TRBD2 (6 bases). This CDR3 is 15 amino acids long. The germline CDR1 and CDR2 sequences are ENHRY and SYGVKD. Trimming took 8 bases from V and 2 from J, leaving 15 bases between them. CDR3 sequence reads: CAISGGLRNTGELFF. The CDR3 nucleotides are TGTGCCATCTCTGGAGGGCTCCGAAACACCGGGGAGCTGTTTTTT.

V is TRBV29-1 and J is TRBJ2-7; a weak D match, TRBD2 (6 bases). Germline V lookup: CDR1 SQVTM, CDR2 ANQGSEA. V gave up 3 bases and J gave up 9 bases, with 12 bases separating them. CDR3 length: 11 residues. The CDR3 here is CSVDYGGTQYF. CDR3 DNA: TGCAGCGTTGATTACGGGGGAACGCAGTACTTC.

The chain employs TRBV6-1 and TRBJ2-3; 7 bases agree with TRBD2. CDR1 and CDR2 from the germline V gene are MNHNS and SASEGT. The CDR3 loop spans 15 amino acids. Germline trimming cut 0 bases from V and 4 bases from J; bases unmatched to any gene: 4. CDR3 residues: CASSEAAGVADTQYF. Written as DNA, the CDR3 is TGTGCCAGCAGTGAAGCGGCGGGAGTGGCAGATACGCAGTATTTT.

The gene calls are TRBV7-3 and TRBJ2-1, with D possibly matching TRBD2 (6 bases). This CDR3 spans 14 amino acids. V lost 3 bases and J 7 bases, leaving 13 bases between the germline ends. Germline V lookup: CDR1 SGHTA, CDR2 FQGTGA. The CDR3 DNA reads TGTGCCAGCAGCTTTACGGGAGTACGGAATGAGCAGTTCTTC. Translated: CASSFTGVRNEQFF.

The chain uses TRBV18 and TRBJ1-1; D gene ambiguous. This CDR3 has 13 amino acids. V dropped 2 bases and J dropped 3 bases, with 7 bases sitting between them. Germline V gene data show CDR1 as KGHSH and CDR2 as LQKENI. As DNA, the CDR3 is TGTGCCAGCTCACCAAGAGTGGACACTGAAGCTTTCTTT. Its translation is CASSPRVDTEAFF.